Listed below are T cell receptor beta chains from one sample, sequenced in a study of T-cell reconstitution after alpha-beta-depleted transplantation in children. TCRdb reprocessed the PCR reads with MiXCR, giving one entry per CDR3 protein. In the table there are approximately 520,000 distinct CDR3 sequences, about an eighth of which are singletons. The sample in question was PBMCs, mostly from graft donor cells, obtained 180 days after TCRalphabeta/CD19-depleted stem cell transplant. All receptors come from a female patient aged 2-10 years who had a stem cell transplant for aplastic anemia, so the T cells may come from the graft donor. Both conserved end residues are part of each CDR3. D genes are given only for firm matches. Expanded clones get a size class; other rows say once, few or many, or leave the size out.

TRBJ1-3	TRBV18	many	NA	CASSPTGSGNTIYF	TGTGCCAGCTCACCCACGGGCTCTGGAAACACCATATATTTT
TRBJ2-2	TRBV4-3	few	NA	CASSQEGALANTGELFF	TGCGCCAGCAGCCAAGAGGGAGCGCTCGCGAACACCGGGGAGCTGTTTTTT
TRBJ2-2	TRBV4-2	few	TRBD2	CASSQALSASGTGELFF	TGTGCCAGCAGCCAAGCCCTTAGTGCTAGCGGCACCGGGGAGCTGTTTTTT
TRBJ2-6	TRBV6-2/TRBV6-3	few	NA	CASSYWGGAGANVLTF	TGTGCCAGCAGTTACTGGGGGGGCGCTGGGGCCAACGTCCTGACTTTC
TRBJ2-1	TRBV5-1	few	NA	CASSLAGGPSSYNEQFF	TGCGCCAGCAGCTTGGCCGGGGGGCCGAGCTCCTACAATGAGCAGTTCTTC
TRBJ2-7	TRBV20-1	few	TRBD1	CSARRDRVRSYEQYF	TGCAGTGCTCGCCGGGACAGGGTTCGCTCCTACGAGCAGTACTTC
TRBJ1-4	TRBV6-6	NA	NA	CASENRLNEKLFF	TGTGCCAGCGAAAACAGACTTAATGAAAAACTGTTTTTT
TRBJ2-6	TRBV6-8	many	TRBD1	CASTGGAGANVLTF	TGTGCCAGCACAGGGGGCGCTGGGGCCAACGTCCTGACTTTC
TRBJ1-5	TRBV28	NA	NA	CASTEGWNQPQHF	TGTGCCAGCACCGAGGGTTGGAATCAGCCCCAGCATTTT
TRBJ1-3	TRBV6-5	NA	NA	CASSYGQGGTGNTIYF	TGTGCCAGCAGTTACGGGCAAGGAGGGACTGGAAACACCATATATTTT
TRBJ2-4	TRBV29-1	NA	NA	CSFHDSLDKNIQYF	TGCAGCTTCCACGACAGTTTAGACAAAAACATTCAGTACTTC
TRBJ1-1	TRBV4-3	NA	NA	CASSQDWPSRAYTEAFF	TGCGCCAGCAGCCAAGATTGGCCATCCCGGGCCTACACTGAAGCTTTCTTT
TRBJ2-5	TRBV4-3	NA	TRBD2	CASSVSGRLPGETQYF	TGCGCCAGCAGCGTTAGCGGGAGGCTCCCGGGGGAGACCCAGTACTTC
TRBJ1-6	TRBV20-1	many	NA	CSARVGGGGDSPLHF	TGCAGTGCTAGAGTCGGAGGCGGAGGGGATTCACCCCTCCACTTT
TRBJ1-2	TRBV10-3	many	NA	CAITDGEGGSGYTF	TGTGCCATCACCGACGGGGAGGGTGGAAGCGGCTACACCTTC
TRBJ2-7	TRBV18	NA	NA	CASSPQGDEQYF	TGTGCCAGCTCACCACAGGGTGACGAGCAGTACTTC
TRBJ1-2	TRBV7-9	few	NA	CASSLATYGGYGYTF	TGTGCCAGCAGCTTAGCTACCTACGGCGGCTATGGCTACACCTTC
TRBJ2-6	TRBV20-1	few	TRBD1	CSAITNDRAGANVLTF	TGCAGTGCTATCACCAATGACAGGGCTGGGGCCAACGTCCTGACTTTC
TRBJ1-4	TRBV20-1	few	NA	CSPLRDRINEKLFF	TGCAGTCCGTTAAGGGACCGAATTAATGAAAAACTGTTTTTT
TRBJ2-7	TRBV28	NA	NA	CASSKRYEQYF	TGTGCCAGCAGTAAACGTTACGAGCAGTACTTC
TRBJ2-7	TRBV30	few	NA	CAWSVQGYEQYF	TGTGCCTGGAGTGTACAGGGCTACGAGCAGTACTTC
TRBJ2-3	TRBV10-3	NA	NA	CAISEGGSSTDTQYF	TGTGCCATCAGTGAGGGGGGATCTAGCACAGATACGCAGTATTTT
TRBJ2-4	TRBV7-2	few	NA	CASSLGRLPKNIQYF	TGTGCCAGCAGCTTAGGAAGGCTACCCAAAAACATTCAGTACTTC